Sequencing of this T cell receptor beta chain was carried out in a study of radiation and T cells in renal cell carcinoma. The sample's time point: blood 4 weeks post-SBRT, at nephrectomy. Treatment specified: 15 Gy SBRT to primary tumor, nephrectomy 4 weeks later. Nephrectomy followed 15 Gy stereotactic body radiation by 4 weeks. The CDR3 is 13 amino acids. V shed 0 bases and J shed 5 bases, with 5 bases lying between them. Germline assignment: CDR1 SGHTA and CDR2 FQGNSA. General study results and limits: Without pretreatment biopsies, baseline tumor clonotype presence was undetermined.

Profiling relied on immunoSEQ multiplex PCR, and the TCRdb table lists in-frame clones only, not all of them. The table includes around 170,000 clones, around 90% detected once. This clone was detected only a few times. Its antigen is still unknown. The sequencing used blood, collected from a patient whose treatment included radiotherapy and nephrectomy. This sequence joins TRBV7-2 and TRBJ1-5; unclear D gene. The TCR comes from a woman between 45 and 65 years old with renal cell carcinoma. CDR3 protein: CASSLASDQPQHF. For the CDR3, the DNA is TGTGCCAGCAGCTTAGCATCCGATCAGCCCCAGCATTTT.